Listed below are T cell receptor beta chains from one sample, sequenced in a study of T-cell memory formation after mild COVID-19. TCRdb analysed the 5' RACE reads with MiXCR anew, one entry per CDR3 protein. The sample lists fewer than 150,000 distinct CDR3 sequences; over 15% were seen once. Material: PBMCs or a T cell subset sorted from them (not recorded which). The receptors were gathered from a man younger than 35 who had mild COVID-19 (a few samples of this study predate the infection). Cell type and time point are not known. The CDR3 runs from the conserved cysteine through the conserved F or W. A D gene is named only where the DNA matches it firmly. Clone size is given for some rows only: seen once, a few or many times, or a class if the clone is expanded.

>few|-|TRBV7-4|TRBJ2-3
TGTGCCAGCAGCTTGGATGTATGCAACAACCCGCCTAGCACAGATACGCAGTATTTT
CASSLDVCNNPPSTDTQYF
>once|TRBD1|TRBV6-5|TRBJ2-4
TGTGCCAGCAGTTACTCTCCGGGACAGGGAAACATTCAGTACTTC
CASSYSPGQGNIQYF
>-|-|TRBV20-1|TRBJ2-6
TGCAGTGCTAGCAGGGGCGGCTCCTCTGGGGCCAACGTCCTGACTTTC
CSASRGGSSGANVLTF
>once|-|TRBV4-3|TRBJ1-2
TGCGCCAGCAGCCAAGGACTGGGAGGGAATGGCTACACCTTC
CASSQGLGGNGYTF
>few|-|TRBV11-2|TRBJ1-1
TGTGCCAGCAGCTTACATCAGGGGGAAGCTTTCTTT
CASSLHQGEAFF
>few|TRBD2|TRBV12-3/TRBV12-4|TRBJ2-2
TGTGCCAGCAGTTTACCTCCCTTGGGGGGGTACACCGGGGAGCTGTTTTTT
CASSLPPLGGYTGELFF
>few|-|TRBV12-3/TRBV12-4|TRBJ2-3
TGTGCCAGCAGTTTAGCCGGGGTGGCAGATACGCAGTATTTT
CASSLAGVADTQYF
>-|-|TRBV5-1|TRBJ1-2
TGCGCCAGCAGCCATGGCGGAGAGCTCTATGGCTACACCTTC
CASSHGGELYGYTF
>-|-|TRBV5-1|TRBJ2-1
TGCGCCAGCAGCTTGGTTGCAGGGTACAATGAGCAGTTCTTC
CASSLVAGYNEQFF
>many|-|TRBV7-6|TRBJ2-3
TGTGCCAGCAGCTTAGACGGAAGGCCAGATACGCAGTATTTT
CASSLDGRPDTQYF
>many|TRBD2|TRBV5-4|TRBJ2-3
TGTGCCAGCAAGAATAGCGGGGTGGATACGCAGTATTTT
CASKNSGVDTQYF
>many|-|TRBV3-1|TRBJ2-2
TGTGCCAGCAGCCAAGGGGAGGCCGGGGAGCTGTTTTTT
CASSQGEAGELFF
>few|-|TRBV2|TRBJ1-5
TGTGCCAGCAGTTTTACAGGGATATATCAGCCCCAGCATTTT
CASSFTGIYQPQHF
>-|-|TRBV12-3/TRBV12-4|TRBJ2-2
TGTGCCAGCAGGTCCCTGGGGGTCGGGGAGCTGTTTTTT
CASRSLGVGELFF
>-|-|TRBV5-1|TRBJ2-1
TGCGCCAGCAGCGGGGATTTAGATGAGCAGTTCTTC
CASSGDLDEQFF
>-|-|TRBV7-3|TRBJ1-1
TGTGCCAGCAGTCAGACGGGTTTTGGCACTGAAGCTTTCTTT
CASSQTGFGTEAFF